These 18 T cell receptor beta chains were all obtained from the same sample, sequenced in a study of T cell responses to AZD1222 COVID-19 vaccine. Here immunoSEQ multiplex PCR was the method, and the copy in TCRdb shows in-frame clones only, minus some. The sample records around 110,000 clones, about 90% being singletons. The source was peripheral blood, collected on day 0 of AZD1222 vaccination. These receptors originate from an adult in good health.

The V gene is TRBV4-1, the J gene TRBJ1-5; D not resolved. The CDR3 extends over 15 amino acids. Germline-derived CDR1 and CDR2 are MGHRA and YSYEKL. V lost 4 bases, J lost 7 bases, and 17 bases lay in between. CDR3 sequence reads: CASSPVGGVGQPQHF. CDR3 DNA: TGCGCCAGCAGCCCCGTTGGTGGGGTAGGGCAGCCCCAGCATTTT.

V and J are TRBV6-5 and TRBJ1-2; D not resolved. Between the trimmed V and J ends, which lost 8 bases and 4 bases, there was a span of 11 bases. The CDR3 runs 12 residues. Germline assignment: CDR1 MNHEY and CDR2 SVGAGI. CDR3 residues: CASGAGAYGYTF. CDR3 coding DNA: TGTGCCAGCGGAGCGGGAGCCTATGGCTACACCTTC.

The chain combines TRBV28 with TRBJ2-1; D possibly uses TRBD1 or TRBD2 (5 bases each). V lost 2 bases and J 6 bases, leaving 11 bases between the germline ends. This CDR3 region has 14 residues. Germline V gene data show CDR1 as MDHEN and CDR2 as SYDVKM. This chain's CDR3 is CASSLPGTGNEQFF. DNA for the CDR3: TGTGCCAGCAGTTTACCAGGGACGGGCAATGAGCAGTTCTTC.

The chain employs TRBV25-1 and TRBJ1-2; D is uncertain. This CDR3 comprises 13 residues. V lost 6 bases to trimming and J lost 7 bases, with 15 bases between them. Germline V lookup: CDR1 MGHDK, CDR2 SYGVNS. CDR3 sequence reads: CASRPPGYSGYTF. The CDR3 DNA reads as TGTGCCAGCAGGCCTCCGGGGTACTCTGGCTACACCTTC.

The V gene is TRBV5-1, the J gene TRBJ1-6; D is unclear. The CDR3 covers 15 residues. Germline V gene sequence: CDR1 SGHRS, CDR2 YFSETQ. The V and J ends lost 0 bases and 9 bases respectively, with 13 bases between them. CDR3 protein: CASSLGVDALSPLHF. Here the CDR3 DNA reads TGCGCCAGCAGCTTGGGGGTGGACGCTCTTTCACCCCTCCACTTT. The whole variable domain, remainder taken from reference TRBV5-1 and TRBJ1-6, is KAGVTQTPRYLIKTRGQQVTLSCSPISGHRSVSWYQQTPGQGLQFLFEYFSETQRNKGNFPGRFSGRQFSNSRSEMNVSTLELGDSALYLCASSLGVDALSPLHFGNGTRLTVT.

The rearrangement links TRBV18 to TRBJ1-4, with TRBD1 matching 9 bases. Germline V gene data show CDR1 as KGHSH and CDR2 as LQKENI. V lost 5 bases to trimming and J lost 6 bases; unmatched junction nucleotides: 1. This CDR3 comprises 13 residues. The DNA of the CDR3 is TGTGCCAGCTCAAGGGACAGGGATGAAAAACTGTTTTTT. Translating it yields CASSRDRDEKLFF.

This chain links TRBV20-1 with TRBJ2-2, with 10 bases that match TRBD2. Germline CDR1 DFQATT, CDR2 SNEGSKA (reference sequence). This CDR3 region has 15 residues. J was trimmed by 5 bases and V by 3 bases; bases with no gene match: 6. CDR3 nucleotide sequence: TGCAGTGCTAGTAGCGGGGGGCCTACTACCGGGGAGCTGTTTTTT. Amino acid sequence: CSASSGGPTTGELFF.

The rearrangement joins TRBV3-1 (or the pseudogene TRBV3-2) to TRBJ1-2; TRBD1 is a possible D gene (5 bases). Per germline, CDR1 LGHDT and CDR2 YNNKEL (reference sequence). The CDR3 spans 17 residues. V was trimmed by 0 bases and J by 0 bases, leaving 14 bases between them. CDR3 amino acids: CASSQDRGGDTNYGYTF. The CDR3 nucleotides are TGTGCCAGCAGCCAAGATCGGGGAGGGGATACTAACTATGGCTACACCTTC.

J is TRBJ2-3 and V is TRBV7-3, with a tentative D call TRBD1 (5 bases). The CDR3 is 14 residues long. The germline CDR1 and CDR2 sequences are SGHTA and FQGTGA. Deletions cut 4 bases from V and 3 bases from J, with 11 bases between. CDR3 DNA sequence: TGTGCCAGCAGCTCCCAGGGTTCTACAGATACGCAGTATTTT. Its translation: CASSSQGSTDTQYF.

V usage is TRBV14 and J usage is TRBJ2-6, with D perhaps matching TRBD1 (6 bases). CDR3 size: 15 residues. Germline CDR1 SGHDN, CDR2 FVKESK. The ends were cut back, 5 bases at V and 1 base at J, with 9 bases in the middle. CDR3 residues: CASSVTGSGANVLTF. CDR3 DNA sequence: TGTGCCAGCAGCGTTACAGGGTCTGGGGCCAACGTCCTGACTTTC.

The J gene is TRBJ2-7, the V gene TRBV19; no definite D call. There are 15 residues in the CDR3. V was trimmed by 5 bases and J by 0 bases, leaving 14 bases between them. Germline CDR1 and CDR2: LNHDA and SQIVND (reference sequence). Here the CDR3 reads CASSPYNDLSYEQYF. CDR3 DNA: TGTGCCAGTAGTCCTTATAACGACCTCTCCTACGAGCAGTACTTC. The variable domain in full, completed from reference TRBV19 and TRBJ2-7, reads DGGITQSPKYLFRKEGQNVTLSCEQNLNHDAMYWYRQDPGQGLRLIYYSQIVNDFQKGDIAEGYSVSREKKESFPLTVTSAQKNPTAFYLCASSPYNDLSYEQYFGPGTRLTVT.

V gene TRBV2 combines with J gene TRBJ1-2, with 9 bases identical to TRBD1. Germline trimming cut 5 bases from V and 2 bases from J; bases unmatched to any gene: 0. CDR3 size: 13 residues. Per the germline V gene, CDR1 is SNHLY and CDR2 is FYNNEI. CDR3 coding DNA: TGTGCCAGCAGTACAGGGGGCAACTATGGCTACACCTTC. It yields the protein CASSTGGNYGYTF.

This rearrangement joins TRBV18 to TRBJ2-6; D remains ambiguous. Per germline, CDR1 KGHSH and CDR2 LQKENI. The CDR3 has 17 amino acids. Trimming removed 1 base at V and 0 bases at J, with 10 bases between. The CDR3 protein is CASSPLQPSSGANVLTF. The CDR3 DNA is TGTGCCAGCTCACCACTACAGCCGAGCTCTGGGGCCAACGTCCTGACTTTC.

This chain joins TRBV5-8 and TRBJ2-5; 10 bases agree with TRBD1. The CDR3 has 16 residues. The V and J ends lost 2 bases and 1 base, in that order; junction bases with no gene match: 5. Germline V lookup: CDR1 SGHTS, CDR2 YDEGEE. The CDR3 DNA follows: TGTGCCAGCAGCTTTACCGGGACAGGGGTCCAAGAGACCCAGTACTTC. Protein sequence: CASSFTGTGVQETQYF. The full variable domain, completed using reference TRBV5-8 and TRBJ2-5, is EAGVTQSPTHLIKTRGQQATLRCSPISGHTSVYWYQQALGLGLQFLLWYDEGEERNRGNFPPRFSGRQFPNYSSELNVNALELEDSALYLCASSFTGTGVQETQYFGPGTRLLVL.

The J gene is TRBJ2-1, the V gene TRBV9; no clear D. This CDR3 comprises 16 residues. From germline, CDR1 is SGDLS and CDR2 YYNGEE. V was cut by 4 bases and J by 1 base, with 15 bases left in between. The CDR3 bases are TGTGCCAGCAGCCCCGAGCTACTGACATCCTACAATGAGCAGTTCTTC. Translated, it gives CASSPELLTSYNEQFF.

This chain links TRBV3-1 (or the pseudogene TRBV3-2) with TRBJ2-1; TRBD2 matches at 9 bases. Looked up from germline, CDR1 is LGHDT and CDR2 is YNNKEL (reference sequence). V was clipped by 3 bases and J by 3 bases; unmatched bases: 9. This CDR3 is 17 amino acids long. The CDR3 bases are TGTGCCAGCAGCCATACAGGCGGGAGGGCTAACTACAATGAGCAGTTCTTC. Its translation: CASSHTGGRANYNEQFF.

This chain uses TRBV19 with TRBJ1-2; D is perhaps TRBD1 (6 bases). This CDR3 comprises 14 residues. V lost 5 bases, J lost 2 bases, and 12 bases lay in between. Germline V gene sequence: CDR1 LNHDA, CDR2 SQIVND (reference sequence). The CDR3 reads CASSVSQGNYGYTF. The CDR3 DNA reads TGTGCCAGTAGTGTCTCACAGGGCAACTATGGCTACACCTTC.

V gene TRBV19 combines with J gene TRBJ2-2; TRBD2 matches at 16 bases. J gave up 0 bases and V 6 bases, and 4 bases lay outside the gene matches. This CDR3 has 18 residues. Germline lookup yields CDR1 LNHDA and CDR2 SQIVND (reference sequence). CDR3 bases: TGTGCCAGTAGCCCGGGACTAGCGGGAGGGTCGAACACCGGGGAGCTGTTTTTT. Protein: CASSPGLAGGSNTGELFF.